These 9 T cell receptor beta chains were sequenced from one sample in a study of vaccination and CD4 T cells after COVID-19. The antigens for these receptors are not known. Sequenced with the Oncomine TCR Beta short-read assay was DNA taken from cultured CD4+ T cells. TCRdb re-analysed the PCR reads in MiXCR, keeping a single row per CDR3 protein. The sample has under 20,000 distinct CDR3 sequences; just over 45% are singletons. The sample's treatment: approximately 9-day PBMC culture with coronavirus spike peptide pools or control peptides (ViraFEST assay). The material was CD4+ T cells from blood, cultured in vitro, obtained after SARS-CoV-2 vaccination. The receptors derive from a human donor who had recovered from COVID-19.

This clonotype has just a few counts. This chain links TRBV20-1 with TRBJ2-5, with 10 positions matching TRBD2. V was pared by 3 bases and J by 4 bases, with 8 bases of the junction left unmatched. This CDR3 has 15 amino acids. Per germline, CDR1 DFQATT and CDR2 SNEGSKA (reference sequence). The CDR3 loop reads CSASPGLAFGETQYF. The DNA of the CDR3 is TGCAGTGCTAGCCCGGGACTAGCGTTTGGAGAGACCCAGTACTTC.

This clonotype was detected only once. This sequence joins TRBV6-2 or TRBV6-3 and TRBJ1-5, with a weak D call TRBD1 (6 bases). Trimming left V 8 bases short and J 3 bases short, with 14 bases between. This CDR3 region has 14 residues. Germline V gene lookup returns CDR1 MNHEY and CDR2 SVGEGT. The CDR3 region is CASARDTVNQPQHF. The CDR3 DNA follows: TGTGCCAGCGCTAGGGACACCGTCAATCAGCCCCAGCATTTT.

The chain joins TRBV7-8 to TRBJ2-2; TRBD2 agrees at 8 bases. Germline V lookup: CDR1 SGHVS, CDR2 FQNEAQ. Losses at the gene ends were 1 base for V and 2 bases for J; bases not matched to a gene: 3. This CDR3 comprises 16 residues. CDR3 sequence reads: CASSLVSGSNTGELFF. The CDR3 DNA reads as TGTGCCAGCAGCTTAGTGAGCGGGAGCAACACCGGGGAGCTGTTTTTT.

The J gene is TRBJ1-5, the V gene TRBV19, with a weak D call TRBD1 (5 bases). The CDR3 is made up of 16 amino acids. The germline V gene has CDR1 LNHDA and CDR2 SQIVND (reference sequence). Trimming took off 3 bases at V and 2 bases at J, with 14 bases between the two ends. The CDR3 coding sequence is TGTGCCAGTAGTATGGGGCAGCTTAGGGGCAATCAGCCCCAGCATTTT. Encoded protein: CASSMGQLRGNQPQHF.

This chain joins TRBV7-2 and TRBJ2-2; 9 positions match TRBD2. The germline V gene has CDR1 SGHTA and CDR2 FQGNSA. V was clipped by 1 base and J by 5 bases; unmatched bases: 8. The CDR3 contains 17 residues. The CDR3 DNA reads as TGTGCCAGCAGCTTAGTCGGGACTAGCTGGATAACCGGGGAGCTGTTTTTT. It is translated as CASSLVGTSWITGELFF. Full variable domain (missing parts from reference TRBV7-2 and TRBJ2-2): GAGVSQSPSNKVTEKGKDVELRCDPISGHTALYWYRQSLGQGLEFLIYFQGNSAPDKSGLPSDRFSAERTGGSVSTLTIQRTQQEDSAVYLCASSLVGTSWITGELFFGEGSRLTVL.

The chain is built from TRBV2 and TRBJ1-1; no reliable D call. The CDR3 runs 13 residues. Trimming stripped 4 bases from V and 5 bases from J, with 11 bases between. CDR1 and CDR2 from the germline V gene are SNHLY and FYNNEI. CDR3 amino acids: CASSGIRGTEAFF. The DNA of the CDR3 is TGTGCCAGCAGTGGAATCCGAGGGACTGAAGCTTTCTTT.

This clonotype was seen more than once but under ten times. The chain carries TRBV19 and TRBJ1-2; D unresolved. The ends were cut back, 6 bases at V and 9 bases at J, with 17 bases in the middle. The germline gives CDR1 LNHDA, CDR2 SQIVND (reference sequence). The CDR3 has 13 amino acids. The CDR3 DNA reads as TGTGCCAGTAGCAGCCGGGCTGACGTGCGCTACACCTTC. Amino acids: CASSSRADVRYTF. Complete variable domain (other parts from reference TRBV19 and TRBJ1-2): DGGITQSPKYLFRKEGQNVTLSCEQNLNHDAMYWYRQDPGQGLRLIYYSQIVNDFQKGDIAEGYSVSREKKESFPLTVTSAQKNPTAFYLCASSSRADVRYTFGSGTRLTVV.

This chain joins TRBV6-5 and TRBJ1-1; D not resolved. The CDR3 is 14 amino acids. The ends were cut back, 2 bases at V and 3 bases at J, with 10 bases in the middle. Germline CDR1 is MNHEY and CDR2 is SVGAGI. In nucleotides, the CDR3 is TGTGCCAGCAGTTACCCCGACCGTCACACTGAAGCTTTCTTT. Protein sequence: CASSYPDRHTEAFF.

This clonotype was observed a handful of times. The V gene is TRBV6-1, the J gene TRBJ1-1, with D hard to call. V was cut by 8 bases and J by 6 bases, with 16 bases left in between. This CDR3 has 13 amino acids. CDR1 and CDR2 from the germline V gene are MNHNS and SASEGT. The CDR3, as DNA: TGTGCCAGCTATAGGGTGGGGATGCCTGAAGCTTTCTTT. Translation: CASYRVGMPEAFF.